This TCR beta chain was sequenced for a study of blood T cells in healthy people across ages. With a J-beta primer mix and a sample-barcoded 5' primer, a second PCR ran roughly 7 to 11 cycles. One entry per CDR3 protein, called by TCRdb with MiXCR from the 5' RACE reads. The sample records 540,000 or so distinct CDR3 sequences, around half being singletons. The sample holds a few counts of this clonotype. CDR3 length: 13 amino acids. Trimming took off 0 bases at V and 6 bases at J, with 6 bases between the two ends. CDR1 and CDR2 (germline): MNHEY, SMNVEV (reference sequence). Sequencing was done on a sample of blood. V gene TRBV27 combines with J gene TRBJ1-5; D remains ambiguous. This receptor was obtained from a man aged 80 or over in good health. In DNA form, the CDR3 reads TGTGCCAGCAGTTTATCGAAGGGTCAGCCCCAGCATTTT. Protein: CASSLSKGQPQHF.